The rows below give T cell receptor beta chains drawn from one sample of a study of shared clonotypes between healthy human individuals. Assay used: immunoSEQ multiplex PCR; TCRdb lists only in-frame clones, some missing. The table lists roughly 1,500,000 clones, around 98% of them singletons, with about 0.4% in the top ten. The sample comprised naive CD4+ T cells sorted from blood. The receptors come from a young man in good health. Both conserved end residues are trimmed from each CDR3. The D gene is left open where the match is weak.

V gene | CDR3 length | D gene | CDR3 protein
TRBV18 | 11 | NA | ASSPALADTIY
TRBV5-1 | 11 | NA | ASSRPAEYEQY
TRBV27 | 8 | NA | ASSGNEQF
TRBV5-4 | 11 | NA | ASGIETRNEQF
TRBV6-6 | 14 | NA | ASRRTLTVDEYEQY
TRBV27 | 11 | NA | ASSPRGRTEAF
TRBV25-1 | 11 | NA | ASRETGAIEQY
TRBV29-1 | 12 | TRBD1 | SANDRESNQPQH
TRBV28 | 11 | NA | ASNRDFNYGYT
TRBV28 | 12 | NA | ASSPLGAHNEQY
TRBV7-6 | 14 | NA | ASSLEGRSNTGELF
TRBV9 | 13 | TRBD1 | ASSAGQEINYGYT
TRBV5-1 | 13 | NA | ASSFWGDSSYEQY
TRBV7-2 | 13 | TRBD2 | ASSLVGTTHNEQF
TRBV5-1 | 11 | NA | ASSPLGTYEQY
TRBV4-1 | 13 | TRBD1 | ASSQDDRGGYEQY
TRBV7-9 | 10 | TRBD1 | ATSGQGNGYT
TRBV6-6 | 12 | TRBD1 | ATRPGQGSGELF
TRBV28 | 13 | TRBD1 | ASNFPGQVSTEAF
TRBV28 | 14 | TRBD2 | ASSLSSGSWFYEQY
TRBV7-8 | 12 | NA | ASSFPGLNQPQH
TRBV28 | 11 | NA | ASSLTVPYEQY
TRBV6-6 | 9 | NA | ASNRGSGYT
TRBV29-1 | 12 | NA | SVIPRSSYNEQF
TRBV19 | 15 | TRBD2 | ASSLGLAGGRRDEQY
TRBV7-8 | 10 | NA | ASSLTSYEQY
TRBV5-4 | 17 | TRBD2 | ASSPDGTSGRAYPGELF
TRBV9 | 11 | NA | ASSARQYNEQF
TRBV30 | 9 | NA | AWDSTGKLF
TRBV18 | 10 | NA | ASSVRDDEQY
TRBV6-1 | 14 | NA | ASSDPAFLDRGEQY
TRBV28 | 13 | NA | ASSTPQGPKEPQH
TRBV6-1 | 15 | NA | ASSEIRGGYNPGELF
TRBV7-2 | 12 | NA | ASSQTGSSYEQY
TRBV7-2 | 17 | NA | ASSLGPLANRYYSYEQY
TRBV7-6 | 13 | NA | ASSLDYRVHTEAF
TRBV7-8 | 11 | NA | ASSLPGTYEQY
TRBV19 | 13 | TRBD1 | AARDRGSASQPQH
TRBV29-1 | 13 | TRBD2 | SVPLSGRDTDTQY
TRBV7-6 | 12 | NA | ASSLSFSSYEQY
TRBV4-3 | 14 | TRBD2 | ASSQGPGLVGNEQF
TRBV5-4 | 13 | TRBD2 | ASSFAREKRNEQF
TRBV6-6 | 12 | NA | ASSYSGGDQPQH
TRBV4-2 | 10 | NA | ASSQDPRVLT
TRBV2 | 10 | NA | ASTGTSYEQY
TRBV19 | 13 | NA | ASSLAGMGNEKLF
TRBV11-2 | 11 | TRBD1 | ASSLTGLDEQF
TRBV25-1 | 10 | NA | ASSPITGELF
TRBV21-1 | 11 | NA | ASSPMTGNIQY